The sequence of this TCR beta chain was determined in a study of blood T cell repertoires in COVID-19 (dated by TCRdb to the early 2020s). Describing the broader study: Samples from collaborators originated in the United States, Italy and Spain and spanned both the acute and convalescent phases of COVID-19. The prospective study material was composed of cDNA or gDNA derived from T cells, B-cell-depleted T cells, or PBMCs. Subjects who had been exposed to COVID-19, were actively infected with it, or had recovered from it provided the deeply sampled blood TCRbeta repertoires that made up the dataset. The repertoires were made available in a free public database intended to serve as a resource for research on the immune response to SARS-CoV-2. The samples were drawn from two sources: the first 160 participants of the ongoing ImmuneRACE study, and approximately 1,300 subjects contributed by 6 global collaborators. The sample metadata nearly always contained a de-identified subject ID, COVID-19 status, age in years and sex. HLA class I and class II types, where available, came from metadata supplied by the sample provider rather than from assay-based typing. Findings and caveats that apply to the study as a whole: Clinical and demographic metadata were provided uncurated, with the amount varying by source and participant.

TCRbeta CDR3 regions were amplified from genomic DNA by means of the immunoSEQ Assay, a bias-controlled multiplex PCR. Regarding the original processing steps: Nucleated cell counts per sample were estimated from amplification of reference gene primers within the assay. To quantify the absolute abundance of each unique TCRbeta CDR3 rearrangement, sequence reads were collapsed and filtered. For each sample, productive Simpson clonality was calculated as the square root of Simpson's diversity index over productive rearrangements. In its TCRdb copy, this immuneACCESS table keeps in-frame sequences only and misses some clones. Where compared with another copy, unresolved V genes explain less than half of these, and the others have no known cause. V and J calls and clone size are as listed in that table; D and trimming were resolved from the DNA. Recorded for this sample are a few hundred thousand clones; around 80% of them occurred a single time. Together, the top ten hold approximately 5% of the sample.

Samples from volunteer blood donors who had recovered from COVID-19 were contributed by a second Seattle source. The collaborating institutions used their own protocols to collect whole blood in K2EDTA tubes. For TCRbeta analysis, collaborator samples were shipped as frozen whole blood, as isolated PBMCs, or as DNA extracted from either sample type. This clone was detected once. The target of this receptor is not known. Base-call qualities are not available, and no considerably larger clone is one nucleotide away. V is reduced by 6 bases and J by 5 bases, leaving a spacing of 14 bases between them. Via the germline V gene (reference sequence), CDR1 is SGHKS and CDR2 YYEKEE. The CDR3 sequence holds 13 residues, the cysteine and phenylalanine included. The entry retains the CDR3 DNA only, 39 bases that are in frame from base 1.

Rearrangement joined TRBV5-5 to TRBJ2-5; TRBD1 might be the D gene, on 6 matching bases. This TCR came from a woman aged 60-75 years who had recovered from COVID-19. Input material: peripheral blood. Here the CDR3 is given as CASTLVGAETQYF. The DNA sequence follows: TGTGCCAGCACCCTGGTGGGGGCGGAGACCCAGTACTTC.